The next 10 T cell receptor beta chains were all read from a single sample in a study of cytomegalovirus exposure and HLA in healthy donors. Primers included in the PCR were 60 Vbeta and 13 Jbeta primers. Sequencing was performed with immunoSEQ multiplex PCR; in TCRdb, only in-frame clones are kept and a portion is missing. Here the sample spans about 64,000 clones, more than 60% being singletons. The specimen sequenced was PBMCs. All receptors come from a male donor in good health and CMV-seropositive.

The rearrangement links TRBV12-5 to TRBJ1-5; D may be TRBD1 (6 bases). CDR1 is LGHNT and CDR2 is FRNRAP in the germline V gene. Trimming stripped 4 bases from V and 6 bases from J, with 10 bases between. The CDR3 contains 13 residues. DNA for the CDR3: TGTGCTAGTGGTTCAGGGGCAAGTCAGCCCCAGCATTTT. It specifies CASGSGASQPQHF.

This clone came up once. V usage is TRBV4-3 and J usage is TRBJ1-4; 7 bases are shared with TRBD1. Germline CDR1 LGHNA, CDR2 YSLEER. V lost 2 bases, J lost 8 bases, and 11 bases stayed unmatched. This CDR3 contains 16 residues. CDR3 bases: TGCGCCAGCAGCCAAATTCTACAGGGGAAAAAGGAAAAACTGTTTTTT. This encodes CASSQILQGKKEKLFF.

This chain uses TRBV4-3 with TRBJ1-2; D not certain. The CDR3 totals 15 residues. The germline CDR1 and CDR2 sequences are LGHNA and YSLEER. Trimming took 0 bases from V and 4 from J, leaving 12 bases between them. The CDR3 DNA follows: TGCGCCAGCAGCCAAGAATTAGAGCCTTTCTATGGCTACACCTTC. It is translated as CASSQELEPFYGYTF.

The chain carries TRBV29-1 and TRBJ1-2; TRBD1 is a possible D gene (5 bases). With 6 bases removed from V and 0 bases from J, the gap between germline ends came to 14 bases. Per germline, CDR1 SQVTM and CDR2 ANQGSEA. The CDR3 length is 14 residues. The CDR3 loop reads CSVEGRLANYGYTF. The DNA for the CDR3 is TGCAGCGTGGAGGGGCGGCTAGCTAACTATGGCTACACCTTC.

This rearrangement joins TRBV6-5 to TRBJ2-5, with TRBD1 identical over 7 bases. The assigned J gene may be wrong: the sequence end matches TRBJ2-7 better. Germline V gene data show CDR1 as MNHEY and CDR2 as SVGAGI. The CDR3 is 13 amino acids. The CDR3 DNA sequence: TGTGCCAGCACGGGACAGAGCTCCTACGAGCAGTACTTC. Encoded protein: CASTGQSSYEQYF.

The V and J genes are TRBV6-6 and TRBJ1-1, with D possibly matching TRBD1 (6 bases). Trimming took 5 bases from V and 6 from J, leaving 10 bases between them. The CDR3 runs 12 residues. CDR1 is MNHNY, CDR2 SVGAGI, per germline (reference sequence). CDR3 in amino acids: CASSTHRAEAFF. CDR3 DNA sequence: TGTGCCAGCAGTACACACAGGGCTGAAGCTTTCTTT.

The J gene is TRBJ1-3, the V gene TRBV7-2; no clear D gene. The length of the CDR3 is 14 residues. The V gene's germline CDR1 is SGHTA and CDR2 FQGNSA. The V end lost 5 bases, the J end lost 0 bases, and 8 bases lay between the germline ends. The chain's CDR3 is CASSPGVSGNTIYF. The CDR3 region has the DNA TGTGCCAGCAGCCCCGGGGTCTCTGGAAACACCATATATTTT.

The rearrangement links TRBV29-1 to TRBJ2-1; TRBD1 matches 7 bases. CDR1 is SQVTM and CDR2 is ANQGSEA in the germline V gene. CDR3 length: 15 amino acids. The junction had 6 bases not matched to a gene; V was cut back by 0 bases and J by 4 bases. CDR3 amino acids: CSVEDWHRGYNEQFF. The CDR3 nucleotides are TGCAGCGTTGAAGATTGGCACAGGGGTTACAATGAGCAGTTCTTC.

V and J are TRBV15 and TRBJ1-1; D unresolved. V gave up 0 bases and J gave up 0 bases, with 8 bases separating them. The CDR3 is 15 residues long. Per the germline V gene, CDR1 is LNHNV and CDR2 is YYDKDF (reference sequence). The CDR3 is CATSRDKGVNTEAFF. In nucleotides, the CDR3 is TGTGCCACCAGCAGAGACAAAGGAGTGAACACTGAAGCTTTCTTT.

The V call is TRBV5-1, the J call TRBJ1-1; D gene ambiguous. Germline CDR1 and CDR2: SGHRS and YFSETQ. The CDR3 totals 15 residues. V was cut by 0 bases and J by 1 base, with 10 bases left in between. The CDR3 sequence: CASSLGSSGNTEAFF. The DNA of the CDR3 is TGCGCCAGCAGCTTGGGATCTAGTGGGAACACTGAAGCTTTCTTT.